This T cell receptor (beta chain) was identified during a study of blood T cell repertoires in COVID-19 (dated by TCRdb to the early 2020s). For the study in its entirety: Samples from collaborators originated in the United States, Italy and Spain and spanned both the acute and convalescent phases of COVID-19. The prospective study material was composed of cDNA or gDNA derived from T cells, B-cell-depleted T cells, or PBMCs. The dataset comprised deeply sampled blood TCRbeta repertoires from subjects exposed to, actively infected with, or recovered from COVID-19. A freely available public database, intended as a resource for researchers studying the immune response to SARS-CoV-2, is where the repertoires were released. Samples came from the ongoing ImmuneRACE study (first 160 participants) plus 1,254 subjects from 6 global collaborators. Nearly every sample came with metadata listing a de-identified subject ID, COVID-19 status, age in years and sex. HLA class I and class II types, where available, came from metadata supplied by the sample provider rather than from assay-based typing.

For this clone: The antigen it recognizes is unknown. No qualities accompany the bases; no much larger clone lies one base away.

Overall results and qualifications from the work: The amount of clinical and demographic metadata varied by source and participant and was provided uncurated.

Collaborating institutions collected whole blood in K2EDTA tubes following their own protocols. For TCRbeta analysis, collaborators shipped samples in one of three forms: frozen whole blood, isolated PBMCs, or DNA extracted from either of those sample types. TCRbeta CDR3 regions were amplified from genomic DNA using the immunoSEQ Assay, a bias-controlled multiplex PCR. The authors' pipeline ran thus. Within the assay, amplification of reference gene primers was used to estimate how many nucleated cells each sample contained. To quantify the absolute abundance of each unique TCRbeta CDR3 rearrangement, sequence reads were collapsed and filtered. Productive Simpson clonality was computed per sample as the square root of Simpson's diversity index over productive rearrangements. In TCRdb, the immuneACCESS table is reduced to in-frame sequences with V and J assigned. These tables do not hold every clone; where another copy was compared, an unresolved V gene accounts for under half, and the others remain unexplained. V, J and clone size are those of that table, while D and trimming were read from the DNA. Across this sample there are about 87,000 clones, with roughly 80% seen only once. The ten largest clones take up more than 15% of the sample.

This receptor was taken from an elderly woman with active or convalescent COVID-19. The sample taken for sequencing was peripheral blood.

The CDR3 corresponds to CASSARTEDGYTF. The nucleotide sequence is TGTGCCAGCAGTGCCCGGACAGAGGATGGCTACACCTTC. The chain links TRBV2 with TRBJ1-2, with a tentative D gene TRBD1 over 6 matching bases. The CDR3 covers 13 residues, taking in both the cysteine and the phenylalanine. Only the CDR3 DNA stays, 39 bases, in frame from base 1. Relative to germline, V is 4 bases shorter and J is 6 bases shorter, with 12 bases between their ends. In the germline V gene, CDR1 corresponds to SNHLY and CDR2 to FYNNEI.